These T cell receptor beta chains were read from a single sample in a study of early T cells in non-severe SARS-CoV-2 infection. One entry per CDR3 protein, called by TCRdb with MiXCR from the 5' RACE reads. The sample records roughly 35,000 distinct CDR3 sequences, approximately 7% being singletons. The sample consisted of whole blood. These receptor sequences come from an adult who was a healthcare worker with PCR-confirmed SARS-CoV-2 infection or an uninfected control (not recorded which). The CDR3 runs from the conserved cysteine through the conserved F or W. Fields, in order: clone size, J gene, V gene, D gene, CDR3 protein, CDR3 DNA. The D gene is left open where the match is weak. Clone size is stated in some rows and not others, as once, few, many or a class when expanded.

size: many
J: TRBJ2-7
V: TRBV10-3
D: NA
CDR3: CAISETAGSYEQYF
DNA: TGTGCCATCAGTGAGACCGCGGGTTCCTACGAGCAGTACTTC

size: medium-sized
J: TRBJ2-5
V: TRBV7-3
D: TRBD1
CDR3: CASSPMGTGEETQYF
DNA: TGTGCCAGCAGCCCCATGGGGACAGGGGAAGAGACCCAGTACTTC

size: many
J: TRBJ1-1
V: TRBV7-9
D: NA
CDR3: CASSLGMVNTEAFF
DNA: TGTGCCAGCAGCTTAGGCATGGTGAACACTGAAGCTTTCTTT

size: many
J: TRBJ1-1
V: TRBV7-6
D: NA
CDR3: CASSPGDSGWTEAFF
DNA: TGTGCCAGCAGCCCAGGGGATAGCGGGTGGACTGAAGCTTTCTTT

size: many
J: TRBJ2-5
V: TRBV6-6
D: TRBD2
CDR3: CASSPIEPGLAVQETQYF
DNA: TGTGCCAGCAGCCCCATTGAACCGGGACTAGCGGTCCAAGAGACCCAGTACTTC

size: few
J: TRBJ1-4
V: TRBV5-1
D: TRBD1
CDR3: CASSPDREGEKLFF
DNA: TGCGCCAGCAGCCCGGACAGGGAGGGTGAAAAACTGTTTTTT

size: NA
J: TRBJ2-3
V: TRBV20-1
D: NA
CDR3: CSASAGNTDTQYF
DNA: TGCAGTGCTAGCGCAGGCAACACAGATACGCAGTATTTT

size: NA
J: TRBJ1-4
V: TRBV7-9
D: NA
CDR3: CASAQDEKLFF
DNA: TGTGCCAGCGCGCAGGATGAAAAACTGTTTTTT

size: many
J: TRBJ2-1
V: TRBV20-1
D: NA
CDR3: CSAPDRQVYNEQFF
DNA: TGCAGTGCCCCTGACAGACAGGTATACAATGAGCAGTTCTTC

size: many
J: TRBJ2-1
V: TRBV7-3
D: NA
CDR3: CASSGPGSPTLNEQFF
DNA: TGTGCCAGCAGCGGTCCCGGGAGCCCCACCCTCAATGAGCAGTTCTTC

size: few
J: TRBJ2-1
V: TRBV6-2/TRBV6-3
D: TRBD1
CDR3: CATREGQGYNEQFF
DNA: TGTGCCACCAGAGAGGGACAGGGCTACAATGAGCAGTTCTTC

size: few
J: TRBJ2-7
V: TRBV20-1
D: TRBD1
CDR3: CSARTGGYEQYF
DNA: TGCAGTGCGAGGACAGGGGGCTACGAGCAGTACTTC